These 3 T cell receptor beta chains share one sample of origin, sequenced in a study of control samples from healthy donors and cancer patients. Profiling relied on immunoSEQ multiplex PCR, and the TCRdb table lists in-frame clones only, not all of them. The table has 100,000 to 150,000 clones, roughly 91% seen once. The material sequenced was blood. Source of these receptors: a man in his forties in good health.

The chain joins TRBV9 to TRBJ2-7; 11 nucleotides match TRBD2. The CDR3 length is 17 residues. Germline lookup yields CDR1 SGDLS and CDR2 YYNGEE. V lost 4 bases, J lost 3 bases, and 12 bases stayed unmatched. The CDR3 nucleotides read TGTGCCAGCAGCAAGGCGGATGGTGGGACTAGCGGCTACGAGCAGTACTTC. Translated: CASSKADGGTSGYEQYF.

V and J are TRBV27 and TRBJ2-1, with D perhaps TRBD2 (6 bases). The V gene lost 5 bases and the J gene lost 8 bases, with 19 bases spanning the gap. The CDR3 loop spans 15 amino acids. Germline CDR1 is MNHEY and CDR2 is SMNVEV (reference sequence). The CDR3 reads CASSQGLRLQYEQFF. The CDR3 DNA reads as TGTGCCAGCAGTCAGGGACTGAGACTACAATATGAGCAGTTCTTC.

V and J are TRBV2 and TRBJ2-3; 8 positions agree with TRBD1. Germline trimming cut 6 bases from V and 3 bases from J; bases unmatched to any gene: 8. This CDR3 comprises 15 residues. Germline lookup yields CDR1 SNHLY and CDR2 FYNNEI. The CDR3 nucleotides are TGTGCCAGCAGCCGGGACAGGTGGGGAACAGATACGCAGTATTTT. Its translation: CASSRDRWGTDTQYF.